This entry is about one T cell receptor (beta chain). No cognate antigen has been identified for it. No DNA is shown, since the ends of the CDR3 on it are uncertain; the CDR3 is the one TCRdb lists. Starting from approximately 500 ng total RNA, TCRbeta-specific cDNA was produced by reverse transcription with a constant-region primer and ProtoScript II reverse transcriptase. TCRbeta libraries were built with three nested multiplex PCR rounds, a slightly modified ARM-PCR procedure. The first two PCR rounds used multiplex TRBV1-TRBV30 forward primers with a Cbeta reverse primer, each for approximately 11 cycles. Sample barcodes and Illumina adapters were attached in a final 25-cycle PCR using Deep VentR polymerase. Before sequencing, amplicons between 200 and 500 bp were purified from gel using a QIAquick gel extraction kit. An Illumina HiSeq 2500 was used to sequence the TCRbeta amplicons, generating 250-bp paired-end reads. Per the authors' processing: Trimmomatic v0.33 was used to quality-trim the reads, and FLASH v1.2.11 was used to merge paired reads so that full CDR3 sequences could be recovered. V, D and J germline segments were assigned to the rearranged TCRbeta sequences using MiGEC v1.2.1b. Clonotype statistics and Shannon-Wiener diversity indices were computed with VDJtools v1.0.0. Except for diversity analysis, only each sample's 250 most abundant clonotypes were used in subsequent analyses to reduce sampling bias. TCRdb ran its own pipeline on the public reads, namely fastp trimming at Q25 and MiXCR clone calling, and kept in-frame beta chains. Merged by CDR3 protein, the rows form single entries marked with the most common genes and DNA. It is TCRdb's table, rather than the study itself, that gives the V and J calls and clone size. Present in this sample are about 310,000 distinct CDR3 sequences, roughly three fifths of which were seen just once. 15% to 20% of the sample lies in the top ten.

RNA from unsorted whole blood was extracted with TRIzol reagent, and germline DNA was obtained with the DNeasy Blood & Tissue kit. At the time of sampling, the patients were treatment-naive and had chronic HBV infection. Before surgery, 3 to 4.5 milliliters of peripheral blood were collected into K2EDTA tubes. These data originate in a study of tumor-infiltrating lymphocytes in primary liver carcinoma (TCRdb year 2017). About the full investigation: Four or five patients with histopathologically diagnosed primary liver carcinoma underwent surgical resection in China between November 2015 and March 2016. The study combined TCRbeta repertoire sequencing, expression microarrays and whole-exome sequencing across five regions of each liver tumor, with adjacent normal tissue and blood. Of the five patients, three men and two women aged 30 to 69 years, four had hepatocellular carcinoma and one had combined HCC and intrahepatic cholangiocarcinoma. The five patients had tumors of stage T1-T3 N0M0, with maximum diameters ranging from 4.2 to 10 cm. Reproducibility between technical replicate repertoires was high, with correlation coefficients above 0.95 and mean shared-clone rates approximately 0.9. A total of around 35 specimens from 5 patients, comprising approximately 25 tumor regions, 5 adjacent noncancerous liver tissues and 5 peripheral blood samples, were covered by TCRbeta repertoire sequencing. Samples yielded roughly 3.65 to 7.5 million productive TCRbeta reads; read depth did not differ significantly between tissue types.

Inclusive of the bounding cysteine and phenylalanine, the CDR3 is 24 residues long. CDR1 SGHAT and CDR2 FQNNGV were looked up in the germline V gene. What the authors observed across the whole study: Pairs of tumor regions showed greater repertoire overlap (mean around 35%) than tumor-adjacent pairs (approximately 17%) or tumor-blood pairs (around 15%), which is consistent with antigen-driven expansion. Bulk unsorted samples precluded comparing CD4+ and CD8+ T cell repertoires. The top 250 clones made up a significantly larger repertoire fraction in tumors than in blood (p = 0.039). Only the TCR beta chain was sequenced, which likely underestimates true repertoire diversity because unpaired alpha chains were not captured. The study included only a few patients, and the authors note findings should be validated in a larger study.

The receptor was derived from a woman between 25 and 40 years old with primary liver carcinoma and hepatitis B virus infection. The chain was built from TRBV11-2 and TRBJ1-2; TRBD1 is the table's D call and was not checked against the DNA. The sample comprised peripheral blood. The CDR3 corresponds to CASSLGISSGANVLTFGAGYGYTF.